This T cell receptor (beta chain) was identified during a study of shared clonotypes between healthy human individuals. Concerning this clone: This specimen includes other DNA sequences encoding the same CDR3.

CD45RO-negative CD8 cells positively selected for CCR7 made up the naive population, which excluded terminally differentiated effector memory CD45RA+ cells. In germline, CDR1 is MNHEY, CDR2 SMNVEV (reference sequence). The CDR3 has 14 residues. V was shortened by 6 bases and J by 0 bases, with 9 bases between the two germline ends. TCRdb keeps only in-frame clones here, not all; method: immunoSEQ multiplex PCR. Of just over 2,000,000 clones in the sample, less than 95% are singletons; the top ten hold 0.85% to 1.3%. Sequencing was performed on naive CD8+ T cells sorted from blood. The TCR sequence derives from a young man in good health. The chain couples TRBV27 to TRBJ1-5; D not certain. The DNA for the CDR3 is TGTGCCAGCAGATTAACCGGTAGCAATCAGCCCCAGCATTTT. Its protein product is CASRLTGSNQPQHF.